The 26 T cell receptor beta chains below come from one sample, sequenced in a study of CXCR3-negative and CXCR3-positive naive CD8 T cells. In preparing the TRB cDNA libraries, 5' RACE with UMI labels was used. TCRdb re-analyzed the 5' RACE reads; it lists each CDR3 protein once, without DNA. Its listing shows just under 9,000 distinct CDR3 sequences. The sequencing input was naive CXCR3- CD8+ T cells from blood. Noted subset: CD45RO-CCR7+CD27+CD95- naive CD8+ T cells lacking CXCR3 (TNR3-). These TCRs come from a human donor in good health. Some clones in this sample may be carry-over from other donors' samples.

This chain connects TRBV25-1 to TRBJ1-2. Germline CDR1 reads MGHDK; CDR2 reads SYGVNS. This CDR3 is built from 13 residues. CDR3 residues: CASSDGPANGYTF.

Frequency places this clonotype as medium-sized. This chain connects TRBV14 to TRBJ1-5. Germline assignment: CDR1 SGHDN and CDR2 FVKESK. The CDR3 covers 13 residues. CDR3 residues: CASSQGPVQPQHF.

The V call is TRBV4-1, the J call TRBJ1-1. CDR1 is MGHRA and CDR2 is YSYEKL in the germline V gene. CDR3 length: 20 amino acids. This chain's CDR3 is CASTPGWLSGQALLNTEAFF.

The chain uses TRBV5-4 and TRBJ2-1; no DNA is available, so the TRBD2 call from TCRdb remains unchecked. Germline V lookup: CDR1 SGHNT, CDR2 YYREEE (reference sequence). The CDR3 contains 15 residues. Here the CDR3 reads CASSLGLASYNEQFF.

The chain joins TRBV28 to TRBJ2-7; no DNA is available, so the TRBD1 call from TCRdb remains unchecked. The V gene's germline CDR1 is MDHEN and CDR2 SYDVKM. The CDR3 runs to 16 residues. CDR3 protein: CASSLPLGEGSYEQYF.

The rearrangement uses TRBV20-1 and TRBJ2-7; the D gene TCRdb calls, TRBD1, cannot be checked with no DNA. The germline V gene encodes CDR1 DFQATT and CDR2 SNEGSKA (reference sequence). CDR3 size: 12 residues. CDR3 amino acids: CSASHREEVQYF.

Judged by frequency, this clonotype is medium-sized. The chain carries TRBV20-1 and TRBJ2-5; checking the TCRdb D call of TRBD2 is not possible without DNA. The CDR3 has 13 amino acids. The germline V gene has CDR1 DFQATT and CDR2 SNEGSKA (reference sequence). CDR3 protein: CSATSGSKETQYF.

J is TRBJ2-7 and V is TRBV20-1; without DNA, the TCRdb call of TRBD1 cannot be checked. The germline CDR1 and CDR2 sequences are DFQATT and SNEGSKA (reference sequence). This CDR3 is built from 15 residues. The CDR3 here is CSARDKQGAFYEQYF.

This clonotype is deemed medium-sized by its frequency. This chain uses TRBV29-1 with TRBJ2-7; TCRdb returns TRBD2, unconfirmable since there is no DNA. Germline V gives CDR1 SQVTM, CDR2 ANQGSEA. This CDR3 contains 14 residues. The CDR3 loop is CSVDASGETYEQYF.

The genes are TRBV3-1 and TRBJ2-1. Germline CDR1 and CDR2: LGHDT and YNNKEL (reference sequence). CDR3 size: 12 residues. The CDR3 protein is CASSHNYNEQFF.

The chain carries TRBV3-1 and TRBJ2-7; the D gene TCRdb calls, TRBD1, cannot be checked with no DNA. The V gene's germline CDR1 is LGHDT and CDR2 YNNKEL (reference sequence). The CDR3 runs to 13 residues. The CDR3 loop reads CASSPRDSYEQYF.

The gene calls are TRBV2 and TRBJ1-3; TCRdb's D call, TRBD1, is unchecked because there is no DNA. Germline CDR1 SNHLY, CDR2 FYNNEI. This CDR3 is built from 14 residues. CDR3 sequence reads: CAGQQGNSGNTIYF.

The chain couples TRBV7-9 to TRBJ2-1; TCRdb names TRBD2, which stays unverified in the absence of DNA. The germline CDR1 and CDR2 sequences are SEHNR and FQNEAQ (reference sequence). This CDR3 has 18 residues. The CDR3 loop reads CASSLATSGYSSYNEQFF.

This clonotype is identified as medium-sized from frequency. This rearrangement joins TRBV7-9 to TRBJ1-1. Germline V lookup: CDR1 SEHNR, CDR2 FQNEAQ (reference sequence). CDR3 size: 13 residues. The CDR3 sequence: CASSLRAVGEAFF.

CDR3 in amino acids: CSAPWGEETQYF. V and J are TRBV29-1 and TRBJ2-5; TCRdb indicates TRBD1, and absent DNA this call remains unverified. The CDR3 totals 12 residues. Germline-derived CDR1 and CDR2 are SQVTM and ANQGSEA.

By frequency, this clonotype is medium-sized (0.01 to 0.1%). The chain carries TRBV20-1 and TRBJ2-1. Germline V gene lookup returns CDR1 DFQATT and CDR2 SNEGSKA (reference sequence). The CDR3 contains 11 residues. CDR3 region: CSARLEHEQFF.

This clonotype counts as medium-sized (0.01 to 0.1%) by frequency. The chain has TRBV6-2 or TRBV6-3 and TRBJ2-1; TCRdb's assignment of TRBD2 cannot be checked, as there is no DNA. From germline, CDR1 is MNHEY and CDR2 SVGEGT. The CDR3 extends over 18 amino acids. The CDR3 is CASSYSLAGGASYNEQFF.

This clonotype ranks as medium-sized in terms of frequency. The rearrangement links TRBV19 to TRBJ2-1. The CDR3 totals 15 residues. Germline CDR1 LNHDA, CDR2 SQIVND (reference sequence). CDR3 residues: CASSIVAIAYNEQFF. Looking up the rest from reference TRBV19 and TRBJ2-1 gives the full variable domain: DGGITQSPKYLFRKEGQNVTLSCEQNLNHDAMYWYRQDPGQGLRLIYYSQIVNDFQKGDIAEGYSVSREKKESFPLTVTSAQKNPTAFYLCASSIVAIAYNEQFFGPGTRLTVL.

The chain combines TRBV5-1 with TRBJ2-1. Germline CDR1 reads SGHRS; CDR2 reads YFSETQ. CDR3 size: 14 residues. The CDR3 sequence is CASSPSERGDEQFF.

This sequence joins TRBV19 and TRBJ1-6. There are 14 residues in the CDR3. Germline V gene sequence: CDR1 LNHDA, CDR2 SQIVND (reference sequence). This CDR3 reads CASRGTSPIGPLHF.

This clonotype ranks as medium-sized in terms of frequency. The gene calls are TRBV20-1 and TRBJ2-1; TCRdb's D call of TRBD1 is untestable without DNA. The CDR3 is 15 amino acids. Germline CDR1 and CDR2: DFQATT and SNEGSKA (reference sequence). The CDR3 protein is CSARALGAGVNEQFF.

The rearrangement links TRBV29-1 to TRBJ2-1; the D call from TCRdb, TRBD1, cannot be confirmed without DNA. The V gene's germline CDR1 is SQVTM and CDR2 ANQGSEA. CDR3 size: 13 residues. The CDR3 sequence is CSVEWGEYNEQFF.

This clonotype is deemed medium-sized by its frequency. The V and J genes are TRBV3-1 and TRBJ2-1; the D call from TCRdb, TRBD1, cannot be confirmed without DNA. This CDR3 region has 15 residues. From germline, CDR1 is LGHDT and CDR2 YNNKEL (reference sequence). This CDR3 reads CASSLTGSSYNEQFF.

The gene calls are TRBV19 and TRBJ2-1; TCRdb calls TRBD2, which cannot be checked without DNA. The CDR3 has 16 residues. Germline values: CDR1 LNHDA, CDR2 SQIVND (reference sequence). CDR3 residues: CASSPRGLTPADEQFF.

The chain carries TRBV7-9 and TRBJ1-1. Germline CDR1 is SEHNR and CDR2 is FQNEAQ (reference sequence). The CDR3 length is 11 residues. CDR3 region: CASRGGTEAFF. Full variable domain (rest looked up from reference TRBV7-9 and TRBJ1-1): DTGVSQNPRHKITKRGQNVTFRCDPISEHNRLYWYRQTLGQGPEFLTYFQNEAQLEKSRLLSDRFSAERPKGSFSTLEIQRTEQGDSAMYLCASRGGTEAFFGQGTRLTVV.

The V and J genes are TRBV19 and TRBJ2-1; the D call of TRBD2 rests on TCRdb alone, since no DNA is present to check it. CDR1 is LNHDA and CDR2 is SQIVND in the germline V gene (reference sequence). The CDR3 has 17 residues. The CDR3 protein is CASSIDPGLAGANEQFF.